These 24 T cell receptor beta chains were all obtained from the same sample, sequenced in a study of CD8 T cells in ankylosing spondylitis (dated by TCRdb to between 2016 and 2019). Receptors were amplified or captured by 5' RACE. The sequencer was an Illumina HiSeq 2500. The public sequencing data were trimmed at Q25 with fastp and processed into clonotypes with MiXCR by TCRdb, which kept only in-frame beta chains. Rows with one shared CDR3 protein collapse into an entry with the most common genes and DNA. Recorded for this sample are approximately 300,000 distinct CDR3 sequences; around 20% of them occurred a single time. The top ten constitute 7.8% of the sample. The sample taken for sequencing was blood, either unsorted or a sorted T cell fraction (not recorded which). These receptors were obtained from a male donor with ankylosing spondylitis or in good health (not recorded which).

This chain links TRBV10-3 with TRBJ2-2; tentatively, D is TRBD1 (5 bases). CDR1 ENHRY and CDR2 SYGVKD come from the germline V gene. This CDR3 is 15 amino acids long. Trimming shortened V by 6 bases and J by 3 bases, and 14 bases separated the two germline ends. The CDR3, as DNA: TGTGCCATCAGCGACCTACCAGGGTACACCGGGGAGCTGTTTTTT. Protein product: CAISDLPGYTGELFF.

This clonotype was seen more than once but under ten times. The CDR3 spells CASSRPSGGAANEQFF. The CDR3, as DNA: TGTGCCAGCAGCCGTCCTAGCGGGGGGGCCGCCAATGAGCAGTTCTTC. The genes are TRBV3-1 and TRBJ2-1, with TRBD2 matching over 12 bases. Trimming took 4 bases from V and 6 from J; bases not matched to a gene: 7. Germline-derived CDR1 and CDR2 are LGHDT and YNNKEL (reference sequence). CDR3 size: 16 residues.

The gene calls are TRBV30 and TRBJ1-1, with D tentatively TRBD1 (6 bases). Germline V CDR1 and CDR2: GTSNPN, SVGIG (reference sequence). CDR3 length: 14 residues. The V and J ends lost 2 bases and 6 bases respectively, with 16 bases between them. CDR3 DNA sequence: TGTGCCTGGAGTTCCGACAGGCCTCGTCCTGAAGCTTTCTTT. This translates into CAWSSDRPRPEAFF.

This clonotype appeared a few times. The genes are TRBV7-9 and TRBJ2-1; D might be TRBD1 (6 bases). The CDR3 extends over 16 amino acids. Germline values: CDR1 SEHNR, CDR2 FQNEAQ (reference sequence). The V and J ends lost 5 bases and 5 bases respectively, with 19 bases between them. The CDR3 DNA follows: TGTGCCAGCAGCAGCCCGAGGGGGAGAGTGGACAATGAGCAGTTCTTC. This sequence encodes CASSSPRGRVDNEQFF.

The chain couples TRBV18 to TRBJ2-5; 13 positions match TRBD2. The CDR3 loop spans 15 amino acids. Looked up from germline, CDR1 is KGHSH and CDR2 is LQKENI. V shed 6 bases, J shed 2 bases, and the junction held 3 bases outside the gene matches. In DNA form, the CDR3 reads TGTGCCAGCTCGGGACTAGCGGGGACACAAGAGACCCAGTACTTC. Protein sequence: CASSGLAGTQETQYF.

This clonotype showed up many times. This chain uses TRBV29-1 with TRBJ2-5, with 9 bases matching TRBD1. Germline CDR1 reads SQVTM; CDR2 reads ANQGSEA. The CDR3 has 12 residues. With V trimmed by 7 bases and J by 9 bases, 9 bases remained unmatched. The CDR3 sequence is CSAGTGKRPQYF. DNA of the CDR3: TGCAGCGCCGGGACAGGGAAGAGACCCCAGTACTTC. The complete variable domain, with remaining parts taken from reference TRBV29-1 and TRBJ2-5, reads SAVISQKPSRDICQRGTSLTIQCQVDSQVTMMFWYRQQPGQSLTLIATANQGSEATYESGFVIDKFPISRPNLTFSTLTVSNMSPEDSSIYLCSAGTGKRPQYFGPGTRLLVL.

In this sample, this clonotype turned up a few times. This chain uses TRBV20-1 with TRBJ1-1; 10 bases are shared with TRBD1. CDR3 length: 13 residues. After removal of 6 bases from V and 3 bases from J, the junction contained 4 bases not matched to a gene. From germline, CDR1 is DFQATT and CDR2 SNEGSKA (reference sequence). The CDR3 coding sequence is TGCAGTGCAGGACAGGGGGGGGACACTGAAGCTTTCTTT. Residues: CSAGQGGDTEAFF.

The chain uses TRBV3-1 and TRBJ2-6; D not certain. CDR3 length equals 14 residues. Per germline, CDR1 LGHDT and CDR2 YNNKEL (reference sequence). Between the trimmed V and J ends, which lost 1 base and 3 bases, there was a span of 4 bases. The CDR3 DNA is TGTGCCAGCAGCCAAGTTGATGGGGCCAACGTCCTGACTTTC. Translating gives CASSQVDGANVLTF. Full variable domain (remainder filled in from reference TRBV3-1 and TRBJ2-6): DTAVSQTPKYLVTQMGNDKSIKCEQNLGHDTMYWYKQDSKKFLKIMFSYNNKELIINETVPNRFSPKSPDKAHLNLHINSLELGDSAVYFCASSQVDGANVLTFGAGSRLTVL.

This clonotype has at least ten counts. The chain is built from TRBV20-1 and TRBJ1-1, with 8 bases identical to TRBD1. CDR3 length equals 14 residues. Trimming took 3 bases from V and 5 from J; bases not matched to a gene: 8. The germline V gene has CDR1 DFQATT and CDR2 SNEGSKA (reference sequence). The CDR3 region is CSARGQGARTEAFF. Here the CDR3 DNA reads TGCAGTGCTAGGGGCCAGGGGGCGAGAACTGAAGCTTTCTTT.

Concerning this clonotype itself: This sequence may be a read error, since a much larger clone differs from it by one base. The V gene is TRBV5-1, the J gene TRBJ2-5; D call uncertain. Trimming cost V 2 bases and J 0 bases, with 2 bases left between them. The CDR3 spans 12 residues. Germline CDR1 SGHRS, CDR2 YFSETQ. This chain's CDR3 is CASSFDQETQYF. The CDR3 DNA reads TGCGCCAGCAGCTTCGACCAAGAGACCCAGTACTTC.

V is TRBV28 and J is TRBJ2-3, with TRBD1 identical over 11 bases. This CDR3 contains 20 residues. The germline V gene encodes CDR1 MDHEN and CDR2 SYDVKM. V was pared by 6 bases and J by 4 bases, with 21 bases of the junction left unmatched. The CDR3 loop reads CASSALGQGAIAGISDTQYF. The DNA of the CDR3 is TGTGCCAGCAGCGCCCTCGGACAGGGGGCTATCGCGGGAATCTCAGATACGCAGTATTTT.

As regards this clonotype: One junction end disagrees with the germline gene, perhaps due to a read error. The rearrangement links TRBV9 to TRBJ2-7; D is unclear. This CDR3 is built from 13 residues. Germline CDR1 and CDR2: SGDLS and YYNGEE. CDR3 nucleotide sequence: TGTGCCAGCAGCGTAGGTTGGGTCCACGAGCAGTCCTTC. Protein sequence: CASSVGWVHEQSF.

In DNA form, the CDR3 reads TGTGCCAGCAGCCAGGCCAGTAACAATGAGCAGTTCTTC. Its protein product is CASSQASNNEQFF. This chain links TRBV7-2 with TRBJ2-1; D remains unclear. The CDR3 runs 13 residues. Germline CDR1 is SGHTA and CDR2 is FQGNSA. V gave up 5 bases and J gave up 5 bases, with 10 bases separating them.

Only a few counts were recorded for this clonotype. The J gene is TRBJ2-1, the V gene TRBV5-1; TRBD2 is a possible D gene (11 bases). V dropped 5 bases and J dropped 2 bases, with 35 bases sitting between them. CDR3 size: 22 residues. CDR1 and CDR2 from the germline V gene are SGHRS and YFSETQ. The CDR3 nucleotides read TGCGCCAGCAGTTTATTCCGGGACAGGGGCCTAGCGGGGGGAGTTCCCTACAATGAGCAGTTCTTC. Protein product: CASSLFRDRGLAGGVPYNEQFF.

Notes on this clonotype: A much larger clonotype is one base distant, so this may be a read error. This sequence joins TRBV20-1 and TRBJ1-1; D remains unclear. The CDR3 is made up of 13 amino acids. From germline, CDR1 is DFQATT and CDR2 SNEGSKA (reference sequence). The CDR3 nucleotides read TGCAGTGCCCGGCGCATTCTAAACACTGAAGCTCTCTTT. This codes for CSARRILNTEALF.

The DNA for the CDR3 is TGCAGTGCTAGAGATCCGGGTAGGGGACCCTACGAGCAGTACGTC. Its translation: CSARDPGRGPYEQYV. The chain employs TRBV20-1 and TRBJ2-7; perhaps D is TRBD1 or TRBD2 (5 bases each). V lost 0 bases, J lost 2 bases, and 14 bases lay in between. In germline, CDR1 is DFQATT, CDR2 SNEGSKA (reference sequence). CDR3 length equals 15 residues.

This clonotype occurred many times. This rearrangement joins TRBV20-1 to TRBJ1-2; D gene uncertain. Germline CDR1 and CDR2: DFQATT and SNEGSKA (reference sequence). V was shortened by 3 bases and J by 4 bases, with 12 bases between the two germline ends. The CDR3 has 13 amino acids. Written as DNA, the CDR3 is TGCAGTGCTAGTACGCAAGCTTCCTATGGCTACACCTTC. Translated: CSASTQASYGYTF.

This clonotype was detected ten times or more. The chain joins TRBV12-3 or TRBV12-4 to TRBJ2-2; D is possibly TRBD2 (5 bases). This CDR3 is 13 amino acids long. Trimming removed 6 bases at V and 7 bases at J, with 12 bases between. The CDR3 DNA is TGTGCCAGCAGCGCCGGAGGTAACGGGGAGCTGTTTTTT. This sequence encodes CASSAGGNGELFF.

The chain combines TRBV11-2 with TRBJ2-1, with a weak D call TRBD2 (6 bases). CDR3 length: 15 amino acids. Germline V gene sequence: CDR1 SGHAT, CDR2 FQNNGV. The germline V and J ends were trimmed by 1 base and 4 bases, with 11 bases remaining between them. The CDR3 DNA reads TGTGCCAGCAGCTTAGTGGACTATCCTTACAATGAGCAGTTCTTC. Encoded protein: CASSLVDYPYNEQFF.

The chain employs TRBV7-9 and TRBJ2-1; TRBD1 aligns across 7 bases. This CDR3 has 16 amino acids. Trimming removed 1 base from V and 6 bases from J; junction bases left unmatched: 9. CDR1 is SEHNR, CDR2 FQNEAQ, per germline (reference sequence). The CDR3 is CASSLVLRGRSNEQFF. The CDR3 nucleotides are TGTGCCAGCAGCTTAGTGCTTAGGGGGCGCTCCAATGAGCAGTTCTTC.

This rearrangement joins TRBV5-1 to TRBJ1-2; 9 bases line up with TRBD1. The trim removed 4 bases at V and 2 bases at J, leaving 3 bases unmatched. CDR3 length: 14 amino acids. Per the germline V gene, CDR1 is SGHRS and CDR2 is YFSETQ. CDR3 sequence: CASSDGQGNYGYTF. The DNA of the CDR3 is TGCGCCAGCAGCGACGGACAGGGGAACTATGGCTACACCTTC.

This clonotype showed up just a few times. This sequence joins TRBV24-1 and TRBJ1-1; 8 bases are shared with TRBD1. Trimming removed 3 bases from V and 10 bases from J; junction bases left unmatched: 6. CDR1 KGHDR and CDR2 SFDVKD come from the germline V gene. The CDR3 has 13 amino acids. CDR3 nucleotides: TGTGCCACCAGTGATCGACAGGGGAGGCGAGCTTTCTTT. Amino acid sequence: CATSDRQGRRAFF.

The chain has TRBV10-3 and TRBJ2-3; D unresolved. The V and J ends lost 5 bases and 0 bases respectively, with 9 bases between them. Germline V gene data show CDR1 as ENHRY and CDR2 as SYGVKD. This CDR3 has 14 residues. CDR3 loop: CAISRSASTDTQYF. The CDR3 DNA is TGTGCCATCAGTCGTTCTGCTAGCACAGATACGCAGTATTTT.

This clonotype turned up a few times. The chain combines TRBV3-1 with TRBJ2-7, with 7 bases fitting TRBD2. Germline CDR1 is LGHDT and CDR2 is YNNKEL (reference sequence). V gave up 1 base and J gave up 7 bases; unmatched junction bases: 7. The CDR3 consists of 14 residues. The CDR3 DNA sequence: TGTGCCAGCAGCCAAGTGCGGGAGACCAGAGAGCAGTACGTC. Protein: CASSQVRETREQYV.